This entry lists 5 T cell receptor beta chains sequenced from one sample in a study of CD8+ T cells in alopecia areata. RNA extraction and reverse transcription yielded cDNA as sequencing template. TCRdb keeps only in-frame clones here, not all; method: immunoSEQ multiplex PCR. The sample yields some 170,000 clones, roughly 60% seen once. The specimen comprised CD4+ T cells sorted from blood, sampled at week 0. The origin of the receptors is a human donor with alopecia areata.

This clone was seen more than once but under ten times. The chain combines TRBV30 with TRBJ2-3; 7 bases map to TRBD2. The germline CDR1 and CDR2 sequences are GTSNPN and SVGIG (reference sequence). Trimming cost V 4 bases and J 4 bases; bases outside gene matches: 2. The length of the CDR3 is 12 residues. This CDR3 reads CAWTSGADTQYF. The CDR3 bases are TGTGCCTGGACCAGCGGGGCAGATACGCAGTATTTT.

The chain's CDR3 is CASSLARVSTDTQYF. The CDR3 DNA sequence: TGTGCCAGCAGCTTAGCACGGGTGAGCACAGATACGCAGTATTTT. The V gene is TRBV7-2, the J gene TRBJ2-3, with D unclear. Germline V lookup: CDR1 SGHTA, CDR2 FQGNSA. The CDR3 extends over 15 amino acids. V was pared by 0 bases and J by 0 bases, with 7 bases between.

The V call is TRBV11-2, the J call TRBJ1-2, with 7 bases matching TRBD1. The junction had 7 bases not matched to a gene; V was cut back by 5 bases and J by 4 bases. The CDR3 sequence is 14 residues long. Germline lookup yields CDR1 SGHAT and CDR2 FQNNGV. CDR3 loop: CASSETGIGYGYTF. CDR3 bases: TGTGCCAGCAGCGAGACAGGGATCGGCTATGGCTACACCTTC.

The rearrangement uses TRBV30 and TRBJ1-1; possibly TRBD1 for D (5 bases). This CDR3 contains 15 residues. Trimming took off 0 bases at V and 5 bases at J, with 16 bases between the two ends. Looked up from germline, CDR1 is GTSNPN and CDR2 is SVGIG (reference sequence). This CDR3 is CAWSVLFGGGTEAFF. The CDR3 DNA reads TGTGCCTGGAGTGTACTATTCGGGGGTGGAACTGAAGCTTTCTTT. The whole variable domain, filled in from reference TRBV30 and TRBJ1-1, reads SQTIHQWPATLVQPVGSPLSLECTVEGTSNPNLYWYRQAAGRGLQLLFYSVGIGQISSEVPQNLSASRPQDRQFILSSKKLLLSDSGFYLCAWSVLFGGGTEAFFGQGTRLTVV.

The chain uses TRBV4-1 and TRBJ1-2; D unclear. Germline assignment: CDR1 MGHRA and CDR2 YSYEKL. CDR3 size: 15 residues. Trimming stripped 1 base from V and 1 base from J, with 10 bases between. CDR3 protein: CASSQGRSLNYGYTF. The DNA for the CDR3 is TGCGCCAGCAGCCAAGGCCGAAGTCTTAACTATGGCTACACCTTC.